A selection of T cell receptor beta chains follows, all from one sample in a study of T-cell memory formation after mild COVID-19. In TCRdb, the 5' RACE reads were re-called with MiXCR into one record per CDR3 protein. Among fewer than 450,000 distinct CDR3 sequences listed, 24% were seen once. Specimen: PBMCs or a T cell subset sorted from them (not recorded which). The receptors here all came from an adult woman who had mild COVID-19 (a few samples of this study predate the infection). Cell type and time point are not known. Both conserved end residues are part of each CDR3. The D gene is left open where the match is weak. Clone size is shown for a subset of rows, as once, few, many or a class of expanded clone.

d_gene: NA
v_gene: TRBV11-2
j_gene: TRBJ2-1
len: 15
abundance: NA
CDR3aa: CASSTSGTSANEQFF
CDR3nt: TGTGCCAGCAGCACCTCGGGGACCTCGGCGAATGAGCAGTTCTTC

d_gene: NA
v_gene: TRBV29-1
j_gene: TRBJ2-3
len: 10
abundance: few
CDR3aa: CSVVSDTQYF
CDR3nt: TGCAGCGTTGTCTCCGATACGCAGTATTTT

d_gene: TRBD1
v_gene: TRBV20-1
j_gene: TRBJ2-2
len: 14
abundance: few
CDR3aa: CSAPTGIGTGELFF
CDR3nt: TGCAGTGCCCCGACAGGGATCGGCACCGGGGAGCTGTTTTTT

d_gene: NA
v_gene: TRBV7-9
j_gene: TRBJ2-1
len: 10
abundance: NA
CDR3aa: CASKNNEQFF
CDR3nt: TGTGCCAGCAAGAACAATGAGCAGTTCTTC

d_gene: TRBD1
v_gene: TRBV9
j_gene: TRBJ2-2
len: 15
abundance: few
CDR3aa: CASSGGQGFDRELFF
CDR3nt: TGTGCCAGCAGTGGGGGACAGGGCTTTGATCGGGAGCTGTTTTTT

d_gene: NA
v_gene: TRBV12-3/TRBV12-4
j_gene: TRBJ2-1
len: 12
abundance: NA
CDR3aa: CASTRKGGEQFF
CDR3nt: TGTGCCAGCACCAGGAAGGGGGGTGAGCAGTTCTTC

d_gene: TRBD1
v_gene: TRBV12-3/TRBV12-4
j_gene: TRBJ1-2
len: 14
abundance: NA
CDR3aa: CASSAEGALGGYTF
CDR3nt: TGTGCCAGCAGTGCCGAGGGGGCCCTGGGTGGCTACACCTTC

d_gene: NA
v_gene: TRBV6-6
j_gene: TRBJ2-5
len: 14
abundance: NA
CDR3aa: CASNLGGAQETQYF
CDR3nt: TGTGCCAGCAATCTTGGGGGGGCCCAAGAGACCCAGTACTTC

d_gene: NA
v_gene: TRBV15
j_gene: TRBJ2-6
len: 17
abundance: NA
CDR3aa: CATSSGGPLSGANVLTF
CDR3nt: TGTGCCACCAGCAGCGGGGGTCCACTCTCTGGGGCCAACGTCCTGACTTTC

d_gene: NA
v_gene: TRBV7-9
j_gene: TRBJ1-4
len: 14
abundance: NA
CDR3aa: CASSYQGTNEKLFF
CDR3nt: TGTGCCAGCAGCTACCAGGGAACTAATGAAAAACTGTTTTTT

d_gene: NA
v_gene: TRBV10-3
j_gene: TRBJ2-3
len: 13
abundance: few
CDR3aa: CAISEWGTDTQYF
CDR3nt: TGTGCCATCAGTGAGTGGGGAACAGATACGCAGTATTTT

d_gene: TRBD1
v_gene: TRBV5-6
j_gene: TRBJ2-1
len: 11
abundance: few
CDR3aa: CASSGDRVLFF
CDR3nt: TGTGCCAGCAGCGGGGACAGGGTTCTGTTCTTC

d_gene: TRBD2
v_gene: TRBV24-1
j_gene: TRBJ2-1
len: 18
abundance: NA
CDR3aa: CATSDLGLAGGQENEQFF
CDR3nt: TGTGCCACCAGTGATCTGGGACTAGCGGGGGGGCAGGAGAATGAGCAGTTCTTC

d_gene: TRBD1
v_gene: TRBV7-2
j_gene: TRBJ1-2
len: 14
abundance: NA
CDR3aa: CASSPRQGLDGYTF
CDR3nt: TGTGCCAGCAGCCCCCGACAGGGCCTGGACGGCTACACCTTC

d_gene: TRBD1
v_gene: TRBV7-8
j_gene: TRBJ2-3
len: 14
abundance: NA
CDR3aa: CASHRGNSTDTQYF
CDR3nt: TGTGCCAGCCACAGGGGGAATAGCACAGATACGCAGTATTTT

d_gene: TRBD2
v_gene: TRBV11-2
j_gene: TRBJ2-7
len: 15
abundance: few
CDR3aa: CASSSLGLADYEQYF
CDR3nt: TGTGCCAGCAGCTCCCTGGGACTAGCGGATTACGAGCAGTACTTC

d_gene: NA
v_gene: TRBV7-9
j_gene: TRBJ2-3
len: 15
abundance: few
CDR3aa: CASSRAVGGTDTQYF
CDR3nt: TGTGCCAGCAGCAGGGCCGTAGGGGGGACAGATACGCAGTATTTT

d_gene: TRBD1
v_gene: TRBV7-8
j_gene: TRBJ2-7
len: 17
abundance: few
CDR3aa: CASSLTPPGTGSYEQYF
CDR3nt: TGTGCCAGCAGCTTAACGCCGCCCGGGACAGGGTCCTACGAGCAGTACTTC

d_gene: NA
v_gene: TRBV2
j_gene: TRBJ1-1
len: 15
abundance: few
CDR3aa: CASHPQGSRNTEAFF
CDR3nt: TGTGCCAGCCACCCCCAGGGATCGCGAAACACTGAAGCTTTCTTT

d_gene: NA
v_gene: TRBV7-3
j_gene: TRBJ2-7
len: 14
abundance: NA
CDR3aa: CASSRAAGSYEQYF
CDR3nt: TGTGCCAGCAGTAGGGCGGCGGGATCCTACGAGCAGTACTTC

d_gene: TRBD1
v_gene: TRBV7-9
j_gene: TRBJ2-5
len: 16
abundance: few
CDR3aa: CASSFYGQGHQETQYF
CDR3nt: TGTGCCAGCAGCTTTTACGGACAGGGACACCAAGAGACCCAGTACTTC

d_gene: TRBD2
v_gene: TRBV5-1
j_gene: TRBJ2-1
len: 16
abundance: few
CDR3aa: CASSELRGGSSDEQFF
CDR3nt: TGCGCCAGCAGCGAACTTCGGGGCGGGAGTTCAGATGAGCAGTTCTTC

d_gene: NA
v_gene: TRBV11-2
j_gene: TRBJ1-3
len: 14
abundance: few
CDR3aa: CASSSDIVGNTIYF
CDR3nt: TGTGCCAGCAGCTCGGACATAGTTGGAAACACCATATATTTT

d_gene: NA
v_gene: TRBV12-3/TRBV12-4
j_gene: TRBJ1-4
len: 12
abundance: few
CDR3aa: CASWGPGGKLFF
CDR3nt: TGTGCCAGCTGGGGCCCGGGCGGAAAACTGTTTTTT

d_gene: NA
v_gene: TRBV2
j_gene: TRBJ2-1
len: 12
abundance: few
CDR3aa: CASSDLSKEQFF
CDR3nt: TGTGCCAGCAGTGATTTGTCAAAAGAGCAGTTCTTC

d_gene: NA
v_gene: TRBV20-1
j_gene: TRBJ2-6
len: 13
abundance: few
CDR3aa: CSASISGANVLTF
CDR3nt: TGCAGTGCCTCGATTTCTGGGGCCAACGTCCTGACTTTC

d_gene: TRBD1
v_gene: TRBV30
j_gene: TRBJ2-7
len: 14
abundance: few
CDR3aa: CAWTRGTGIYEQYF
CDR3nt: TGTGCCTGGACCCGCGGGACAGGGATCTACGAGCAGTACTTC

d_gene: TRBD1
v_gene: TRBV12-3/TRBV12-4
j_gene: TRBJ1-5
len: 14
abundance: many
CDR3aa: CASSPTGGNQPQHF
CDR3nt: TGTGCCAGCAGTCCCACAGGGGGCAATCAGCCCCAGCATTTT

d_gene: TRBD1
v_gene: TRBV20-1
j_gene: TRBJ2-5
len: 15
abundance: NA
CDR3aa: CSARDFQGAHETQYF
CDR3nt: TGCAGTGCTAGAGATTTTCAGGGGGCGCATGAGACCCAGTACTTC

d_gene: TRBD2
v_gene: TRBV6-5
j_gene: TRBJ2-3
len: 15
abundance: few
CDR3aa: CASRDSGANTDTQYF
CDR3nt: TGTGCCAGCAGAGACAGCGGGGCCAACACAGATACGCAGTATTTT

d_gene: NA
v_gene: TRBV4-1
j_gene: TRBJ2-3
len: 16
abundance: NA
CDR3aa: CASSHAKDSSTDTQYF
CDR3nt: TGCGCCAGCAGCCATGCTAAGGACAGCAGCACAGATACGCAGTATTTT

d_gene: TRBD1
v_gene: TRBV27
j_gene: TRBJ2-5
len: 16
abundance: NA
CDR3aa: CASSFRWTGGMETQYF
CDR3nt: TGTGCCAGCAGTTTTAGATGGACAGGGGGCATGGAGACCCAGTACTTC

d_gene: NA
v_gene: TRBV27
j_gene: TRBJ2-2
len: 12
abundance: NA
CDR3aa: CASSPLAGELFF
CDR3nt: TGTGCCAGCAGTCCCTTGGCCGGGGAGCTGTTTTTT

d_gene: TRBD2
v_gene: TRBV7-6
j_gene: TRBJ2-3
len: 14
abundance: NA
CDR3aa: CASRGGVSTDTQYF
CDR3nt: TGTGCCAGCCGCGGGGGGGTCAGCACAGATACGCAGTATTTT

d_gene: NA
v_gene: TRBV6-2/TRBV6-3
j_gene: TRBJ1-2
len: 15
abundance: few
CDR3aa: CASSPIGAINYGYTF
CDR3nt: TGTGCCAGCAGCCCCATTGGCGCAATAAACTATGGCTACACCTTC

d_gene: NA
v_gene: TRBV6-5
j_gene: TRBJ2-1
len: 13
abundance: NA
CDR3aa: CASSHGRGVEQFF
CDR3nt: TGTGCCAGCTCCCACGGGAGAGGAGTTGAGCAGTTCTTC

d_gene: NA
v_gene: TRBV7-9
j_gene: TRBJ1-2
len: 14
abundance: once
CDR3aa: CASSLGGGIDGYTF
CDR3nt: TGTGCCAGCAGCTTAGGGGGGGGAATCGACGGCTACACCTTC

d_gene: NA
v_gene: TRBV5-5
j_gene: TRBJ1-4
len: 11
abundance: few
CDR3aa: CASSLTEKLFF
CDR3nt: TGTGCCAGCAGTTTGACCGAAAAACTGTTTTTT

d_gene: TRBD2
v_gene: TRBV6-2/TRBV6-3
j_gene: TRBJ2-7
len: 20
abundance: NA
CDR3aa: CASSSYNWTSGKPLSYEQYF
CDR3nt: TGTGCCAGCAGTTCCTACAACTGGACTAGCGGGAAGCCGCTCTCCTACGAGCAGTACTTC

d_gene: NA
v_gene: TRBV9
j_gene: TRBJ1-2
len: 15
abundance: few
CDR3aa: CASTSPRGANYGYTF
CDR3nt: TGTGCCAGCACGTCCCCGAGGGGAGCTAACTATGGCTACACCTTC

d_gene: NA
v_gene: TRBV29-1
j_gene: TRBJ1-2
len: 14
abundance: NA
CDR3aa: CSVEASRTGFGYTF
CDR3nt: TGCAGCGTTGAAGCGTCGCGGACGGGATTTGGCTACACCTTC

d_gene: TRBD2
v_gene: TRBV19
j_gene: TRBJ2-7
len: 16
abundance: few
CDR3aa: CASSRSSGETTYEQYF
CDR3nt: TGTGCCAGTAGTAGGTCTAGCGGGGAAACGACCTACGAGCAGTACTTC

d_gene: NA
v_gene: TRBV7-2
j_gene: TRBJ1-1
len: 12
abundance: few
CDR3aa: CASTQLNTEAFF
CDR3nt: TGTGCCAGCACCCAGTTGAACACTGAAGCTTTCTTT

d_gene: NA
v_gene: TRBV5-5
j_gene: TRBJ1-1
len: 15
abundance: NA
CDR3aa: CASSPRTVMNTEAFF
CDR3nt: TGTGCCAGCAGCCCCCGGACGGTTATGAACACTGAAGCTTTCTTT

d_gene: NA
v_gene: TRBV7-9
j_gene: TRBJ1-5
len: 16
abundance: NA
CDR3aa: CASSLAQGGGNQPQHF
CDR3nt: TGTGCCAGCAGCTTAGCTCAGGGAGGAGGCAATCAGCCCCAGCATTTT

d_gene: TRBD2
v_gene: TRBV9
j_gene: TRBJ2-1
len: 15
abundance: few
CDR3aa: CASSVDLAVYNEQFF
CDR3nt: TGTGCCAGCAGCGTAGACCTAGCGGTCTACAATGAGCAGTTCTTC

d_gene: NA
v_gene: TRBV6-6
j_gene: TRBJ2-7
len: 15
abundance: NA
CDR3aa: CASSYLGQALDEQYF
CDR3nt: TGTGCCAGCAGTTACCTCGGGCAGGCCCTAGACGAGCAGTACTTC

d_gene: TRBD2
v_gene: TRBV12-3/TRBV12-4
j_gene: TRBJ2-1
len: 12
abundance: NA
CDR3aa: CASSFGGSEQFF
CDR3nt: TGTGCCAGCAGTTTCGGGGGGAGCGAGCAGTTCTTC

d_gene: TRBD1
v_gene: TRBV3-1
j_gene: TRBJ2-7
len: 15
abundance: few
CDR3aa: CASSQPGTGPYEQYF
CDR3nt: TGTGCCAGCAGCCAACCAGGGACAGGGCCCTACGAGCAGTACTTC

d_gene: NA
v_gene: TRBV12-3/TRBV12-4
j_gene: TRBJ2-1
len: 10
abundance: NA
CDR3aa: CASSLARQFF
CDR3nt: TGTGCCAGCAGTTTAGCGCGACAGTTCTTC